These 4 T cell receptor beta chains originate from one sample sequenced in a study of beta chain features in type 1 diabetes. General study points: Moderate but significant shortening of TCRB CDR3s was recorded in all four CD4+ subsets from Type 1 diabetes patients.

For these receptors, no antigen is known. Isolated RNA was reverse transcribed in full, so expressed TCRB transcripts were sequenced. Clones were sequenced by immunoSEQ multiplex PCR, and TCRdb holds only the in-frame ones, with some missing. The repertoire includes about 640,000 clones, around 12% of them detected once, and over 0.1% sits in the top ten. The specimen was naive CD4+ T cells from blood. All receptors come from a man under 40 with type 1 diabetes.

The chain employs TRBV2 and TRBJ2-2; D is possibly TRBD2 (6 bases). This CDR3 contains 15 residues. CDR1 and CDR2 (germline): SNHLY, FYNNEI. V lost 5 bases and J 6 bases, leaving 16 bases between the germline ends. In nucleotides, the CDR3 is TGTGCCAGCAGTTATCACGTGTCGGGGGCCGGGGAGCTGTTTTTT. It is translated as CASSYHVSGAGELFF.

This clone was seen only a few times. This chain uses TRBV29-1 with TRBJ1-2; 7 nucleotides agree with TRBD1. This CDR3 is 11 amino acids long. After removal of 7 bases from V and 8 bases from J, the junction contained 7 bases not matched to a gene. CDR1 is SQVTM and CDR2 is ANQGSEA in the germline V gene. CDR3 bases: TGCAGCGGTCTAACAGGGGAGGGCTACACCTTC. It yields the protein CSGLTGEGYTF.

This clone was found a few times. This chain connects TRBV7-2 to TRBJ2-4; D is uncertain. Germline V gives CDR1 SGHTA, CDR2 FQGNSA. The V end was cut by 3 bases, the J end by 5 bases, with 14 bases between. The CDR3 is made up of 15 amino acids. The CDR3 nucleotides are TGTGCCAGCAGCTTTTTCTCTACCAGCCAAAACATTCAGTACTTC. Protein: CASSFFSTSQNIQYF.

The gene calls are TRBV30 and TRBJ2-5; 7 nucleotides match TRBD2. With V trimmed by 2 bases and J by 10 bases, 16 bases remained unmatched. CDR3 size: 15 residues. Germline V gene sequence: CDR1 GTSNPN, CDR2 SVGIG (reference sequence). The CDR3 DNA reads as TGTGCCTGGAGTCGGGACTACCCAATGGGAAATGACCAGTACTTC. This encodes CAWSRDYPMGNDQYF.